This T cell receptor (beta chain) emerged from a study of blood T cell repertoires in COVID-19. Across the whole study: The samples span acute and convalescent COVID-19 from the United States, Italy and Spain.

Clones were read by immunoSEQ multiplex PCR, and TCRdb kept only the in-frame ones, dropping some. The table has roughly 150,000 clones, around nine tenths seen once. Per the germline V gene, CDR1 is SGHKS and CDR2 is YYEKEE (reference sequence). The CDR3 runs 15 residues. The V end lost 0 bases, the J end lost 1 base, and 11 bases lay between the germline ends. The sample consisted of peripheral blood. The sequence derives from a man in his sixties with active or convalescent COVID-19. V and J are TRBV5-5 and TRBJ2-7; D is ambiguous. CDR3 DNA: TGTGCCAGCAGCTTGGAGACTGAGACTTCCTACGAGCAGTACTTC. It encodes CASSLETETSYEQYF.